This record looks at one T cell receptor (beta chain) sequence and its context. Its antigen is unknown. These data are taken from a study of brain T cells in children with intractable seizures. Germline lookup yields CDR1 SQVTM and CDR2 ANQGSEA. The V end was cut by 4 bases, the J end by 5 bases, with 8 bases between. There are 11 residues in the CDR3. General study points: HCMV serostatus was not known, and viral specificity came from CDR3 similarity only. Pre-surgery blood may have been undersampled, hiding some clones.

Repertoires were generated with immunoSEQ multiplex PCR, while TCRdb's copy carries only in-frame clones and drops some. The table has about 340,000 clones, nearly 95% seen once. Time point specified: blood from clinic visit 5 months post-surgery; TSC patient then seizure free. Only cases whose brain tissue showed the highest T cell transcript signatures were sequenced. Before surgery, patients took at least one anti-epileptic drug. The sequence derives from a boy under two years old with tuberous sclerosis and intractable seizures. This specimen consisted of peripheral blood, obtained less than 6 months after surgery. The chain joins TRBV29-1 to TRBJ1-2; D unresolved. The chain's CDR3 is CSVVSSYGYTF. Written as DNA, the CDR3 is TGCAGCGTTGTTAGCTCTTATGGCTACACCTTC.